This T cell receptor (delta chain) appears in the sequencing data of a study of γδ T cells in repeated Plasmodium falciparum infection. Bulk repertoires came from Vgamma9/Vdelta2+ or Vdelta2-negative gammadelta T cells flow-sorted from PBMC. Germline loops: CDR1 TSWWSYY, CDR2 QGS. The CDR3 has 21 residues. V lost 9 bases and J lost 1; bases outside the gene matches: 24. In this sample, this clone turned up a few times. Its target is unknown. A far bigger clonotype differs at one base, so this is likely a read error. The sample holds other DNA sequences that translate to the same CDR3. General study points: The Malian cohort came from a small rural village of predominantly one ethnic group. Many TCRgamma sequences overlapped between individuals in stable Vgamma9/Vdelta2+ repertoires.

TCRdb reanalysed the multiplex PCR reads via CATT. Seen here are over 55,000 delta-chain clones, around 1.5% observed once, and the top ten hold over 14%. V and J are TRDV1 and TRDJ1; 12 bases align to TRDD3. TCRdb gives no J gene; it was assigned here by matching the DNA to germline. This receptor was obtained from a pool of human donors (malaria-infected and uninfected, not separated). The sequencing input was gamma-delta T cells from blood. In DNA form, the CDR3 reads TGTGCTCTCGGGAAGGCCTCTGCGTACTGGGGGATACCCATCTTCACCGATAAACTCATCTTT. Translating gives CALGKASAYWGIPIFTDKLIF.